These T cell receptor beta chains were read from a single sample in a study of T cell repertoires in cytomegalovirus infection. MiXCR, applied by TCRdb to the reads, yields one record per CDR3 protein. The table records 450,000 to 650,000 distinct CDR3 sequences, roughly 29% of them present only once. The specimen was PBMCs. Receptors were obtained from a human donor in good health (CMV status not recorded). Some clones in this sample may be carry-over from other donors' samples. Both conserved end residues are part of each CDR3. Each record gives: J gene, clone size, D gene, V gene, CDR3 protein, CDR3 DNA. D genes are given only for firm matches. A clone size is listed for some rows: how often the clone was seen (once, few, many), or a class if it is expanded.

j_call: TRBJ2-5; clone_size: few; d_call: TRBD2; v_call: TRBV19; cdr3_aa: CASSIAAGVETQYF; cdr3_nt: TGTGCCAGTAGTATTGCGGCGGGAGTAGAGACCCAGTACTTC
j_call: TRBJ2-1; clone_size: .; d_call: .; v_call: TRBV5-6; cdr3_aa: CASRNEYYNEQFF; cdr3_nt: TGTGCCAGCAGGAACGAATACTACAATGAGCAGTTCTTC
j_call: TRBJ2-7; clone_size: .; d_call: .; v_call: TRBV4-1; cdr3_aa: CASSQKQGSYEQYF; cdr3_nt: TGCGCCAGCAGCCAAAAACAGGGTTCCTACGAGCAGTACTTC
j_call: TRBJ2-2; clone_size: many; d_call: TRBD1; v_call: TRBV6-6; cdr3_aa: CASSQQGAHTGELFF; cdr3_nt: TGTGCCAGCAGCCAACAGGGGGCCCACACCGGGGAGCTGTTTTTT
j_call: TRBJ1-5; clone_size: many; d_call: TRBD1; v_call: TRBV6-2/TRBV6-3; cdr3_aa: CASSYPRTGDSNQPQHF; cdr3_nt: TGTGCCAGCAGTTACCCGCGGACAGGAGATAGCAATCAGCCCCAGCATTTT
j_call: TRBJ1-5; clone_size: .; d_call: .; v_call: TRBV6-5; cdr3_aa: CASTALGSNQPQHF; cdr3_nt: TGTGCCAGCACCGCCCTGGGGTCCAATCAGCCCCAGCATTTT
j_call: TRBJ2-1; clone_size: .; d_call: .; v_call: TRBV7-2; cdr3_aa: CASSFGGTVNNEQFF; cdr3_nt: TGTGCCAGCAGCTTCGGCGGGACCGTGAACAATGAGCAGTTCTTC
j_call: TRBJ2-7; clone_size: few; d_call: TRBD1; v_call: TRBV6-1; cdr3_aa: CASSDDRAGEQYF; cdr3_nt: TGTGCCAGCAGTGATGACAGGGCAGGCGAGCAGTACTTC
j_call: TRBJ2-2; clone_size: .; d_call: TRBD2; v_call: TRBV6-2/TRBV6-3; cdr3_aa: CASSRSSGAANTGELFF; cdr3_nt: TGTGCCAGCAGCCGGAGTAGCGGGGCCGCGAACACCGGGGAGCTGTTTTTT
j_call: TRBJ2-7; clone_size: few; d_call: TRBD2; v_call: TRBV6-1; cdr3_aa: CASKTTGTSGSSEQYF; cdr3_nt: TGTGCCAGCAAAACGACCGGGACTAGCGGGAGCAGCGAGCAGTACTTC
j_call: TRBJ2-1; clone_size: .; d_call: .; v_call: TRBV28; cdr3_aa: CASSLAGYGYNEQFF; cdr3_nt: TGTGCCAGCAGTTTGGCCGGTTATGGCTACAATGAGCAGTTCTTC
j_call: TRBJ1-1; clone_size: .; d_call: .; v_call: TRBV11-1; cdr3_aa: CASSLTGAFKAFF; cdr3_nt: TGTGCCAGCAGCTTGACGGGCGCCTTTAAAGCTTTCTTT
j_call: TRBJ1-5; clone_size: .; d_call: .; v_call: TRBV12-5; cdr3_aa: CASGWDTNQPQHF; cdr3_nt: TGTGCTAGTGGTTGGGACACAAATCAGCCCCAGCATTTT
j_call: TRBJ1-2; clone_size: .; d_call: .; v_call: TRBV28; cdr3_aa: CASFGGQHYGYTF; cdr3_nt: TGTGCCAGCTTTGGGGGGCAGCACTATGGCTACACCTTC
j_call: TRBJ1-2; clone_size: .; d_call: TRBD1; v_call: TRBV6-6; cdr3_aa: CASSYPRGHGYTF; cdr3_nt: TGTGCCAGCAGTTACCCTAGGGGGCATGGCTACACCTTC
j_call: TRBJ1-2; clone_size: .; d_call: TRBD1; v_call: TRBV6-6; cdr3_aa: CASSYSTGTYGYTF; cdr3_nt: TGTGCCAGCAGTTACTCGACAGGGACCTATGGCTACACCTTC
j_call: TRBJ2-1; clone_size: .; d_call: TRBD2; v_call: TRBV6-2/TRBV6-3; cdr3_aa: CASSFLAGGNEQFF; cdr3_nt: TGTGCCAGCAGTTTCCTAGCGGGAGGAAATGAGCAGTTCTTC
j_call: TRBJ2-1; clone_size: .; d_call: TRBD2; v_call: TRBV6-2/TRBV6-3; cdr3_aa: CASSYSPSGYNEQFF; cdr3_nt: TGTGCCAGCAGTTACTCTCCTAGCGGGTACAATGAGCAGTTCTTC
j_call: TRBJ1-1; clone_size: .; d_call: .; v_call: TRBV27; cdr3_aa: CASSSRDWSTEAFF; cdr3_nt: TGTGCCAGCAGCTCCCGGGATTGGAGCACTGAAGCTTTCTTT
j_call: TRBJ2-4; clone_size: .; d_call: TRBD1; v_call: TRBV2; cdr3_aa: CASRADRAVKNIQYF; cdr3_nt: TGTGCCAGCAGGGCGGACAGGGCCGTCAAAAACATTCAGTACTTC
j_call: TRBJ2-5; clone_size: .; d_call: .; v_call: TRBV7-8; cdr3_aa: CASSPWGENQETQYF; cdr3_nt: TGTGCCAGCAGCCCCTGGGGGGAGAACCAAGAGACCCAGTACTTC
j_call: TRBJ2-7; clone_size: .; d_call: TRBD1; v_call: TRBV27; cdr3_aa: CASSFSSGGGYEQYF; cdr3_nt: TGTGCCAGCAGTTTTTCGTCAGGGGGCGGCTACGAGCAGTACTTC
j_call: TRBJ2-3; clone_size: few; d_call: .; v_call: TRBV4-1; cdr3_aa: CASSQQGFADTQYF; cdr3_nt: TGCGCCAGCAGCCAACAGGGTTTCGCAGATACGCAGTATTTT
j_call: TRBJ1-5; clone_size: .; d_call: TRBD1; v_call: TRBV6-5; cdr3_aa: CASRSGQVNQPQHF; cdr3_nt: TGTGCCAGCAGGTCGGGACAGGTAAATCAGCCCCAGCATTTT
j_call: TRBJ2-6; clone_size: .; d_call: .; v_call: TRBV20-1; cdr3_aa: CSASDVRGANVLTF; cdr3_nt: TGCAGTGCTTCGGACGTCAGGGGGGCCAACGTCCTGACTTTC
j_call: TRBJ2-3; clone_size: .; d_call: .; v_call: TRBV4-1; cdr3_aa: CASREGNTQYF; cdr3_nt: TGCGCCAGCAGGGAGGGGAATACGCAGTATTTT
j_call: TRBJ1-1; clone_size: many; d_call: .; v_call: TRBV7-2; cdr3_aa: CASTPQMNTEAFF; cdr3_nt: TGTGCCAGCACCCCCCAGATGAACACTGAAGCTTTCTTT
j_call: TRBJ2-1; clone_size: .; d_call: TRBD1; v_call: TRBV6-4; cdr3_aa: CASSDSKRGLYNEQFF; cdr3_nt: TGTGCCAGCAGTGACTCGAAGAGGGGGCTCTACAATGAGCAGTTCTTC
j_call: TRBJ2-7; clone_size: .; d_call: .; v_call: TRBV5-4; cdr3_aa: CASSLDRSGAYEQYF; cdr3_nt: TGTGCCAGCAGCTTGGATCGTAGCGGAGCCTACGAGCAGTACTTC
j_call: TRBJ2-2; clone_size: .; d_call: TRBD2; v_call: TRBV6-2/TRBV6-3; cdr3_aa: CASEGLTINTGELFF; cdr3_nt: TGTGCCAGCGAGGGACTAACGATTAACACCGGGGAGCTGTTTTTT
j_call: TRBJ2-3; clone_size: .; d_call: .; v_call: TRBV20-1; cdr3_aa: CSVSAGSRDTQYF; cdr3_nt: TGCAGTGTCTCCGCAGGGTCCCGGGATACGCAGTATTTT
j_call: TRBJ2-5; clone_size: .; d_call: TRBD2; v_call: TRBV7-2; cdr3_aa: CASSQDVAGGSQQETQYF; cdr3_nt: TGTGCCAGCAGCCAAGACGTAGCGGGAGGCTCCCAACAAGAGACCCAGTACTTC
j_call: TRBJ1-1; clone_size: .; d_call: .; v_call: TRBV6-5; cdr3_aa: CASSYGPGQTNTEAFF; cdr3_nt: TGTGCCAGCAGTTACGGGCCGGGACAAACGAACACTGAAGCTTTCTTT
j_call: TRBJ2-1; clone_size: many; d_call: TRBD2; v_call: TRBV6-1; cdr3_aa: CASSDDGGGYNEQFF; cdr3_nt: TGTGCCAGCAGTGACGACGGGGGGGGTTACAATGAGCAGTTCTTC
j_call: TRBJ2-1; clone_size: few; d_call: TRBD2; v_call: TRBV5-6; cdr3_aa: CASSYSGRADNNEQFF; cdr3_nt: TGTGCCAGCAGCTATAGCGGGAGGGCCGATAACAATGAGCAGTTCTTC
j_call: TRBJ2-1; clone_size: .; d_call: .; v_call: TRBV7-9; cdr3_aa: CASSLDSRSYNEQFF; cdr3_nt: TGTGCCAGCAGCTTAGACAGTCGCTCCTACAATGAGCAGTTCTTC
j_call: TRBJ1-1; clone_size: few; d_call: .; v_call: TRBV4-3; cdr3_aa: CASSQVVGRGAFF; cdr3_nt: TGCGCCAGCAGCCAAGTCGTAGGCAGGGGTGCTTTCTTT
j_call: TRBJ2-3; clone_size: many; d_call: TRBD2; v_call: TRBV7-2; cdr3_aa: CASSTTSGRPITDTQYF; cdr3_nt: TGTGCCAGCAGCACAACTAGCGGGAGGCCAATCACAGATACGCAGTATTTT
j_call: TRBJ2-1; clone_size: .; d_call: .; v_call: TRBV25-1; cdr3_aa: CASSDWAGYNEQFF; cdr3_nt: TGTGCCAGCAGTGACTGGGCAGGGTACAATGAGCAGTTCTTC
j_call: TRBJ2-2; clone_size: many; d_call: .; v_call: TRBV7-8; cdr3_aa: CASSRDSNTGELFF; cdr3_nt: TGTGCCAGCAGTCGGGACTCGAACACCGGGGAGCTGTTTTTT
j_call: TRBJ1-2; clone_size: few; d_call: TRBD1; v_call: TRBV13; cdr3_aa: CASSWTGSGGYTF; cdr3_nt: TGTGCCAGCAGCTGGACAGGATCGGGCGGCTACACCTTC
j_call: TRBJ2-3; clone_size: many; d_call: .; v_call: TRBV7-6; cdr3_aa: CASSLGPSGTDTQYF; cdr3_nt: TGTGCCAGCAGCTTGGGGCCCTCGGGGACAGATACGCAGTATTTT
j_call: TRBJ2-2; clone_size: many; d_call: TRBD2; v_call: TRBV6-2/TRBV6-3; cdr3_aa: CASRGLAASELFF; cdr3_nt: TGTGCCAGCAGGGGACTAGCGGCATCCGAGCTGTTTTTT
j_call: TRBJ2-7; clone_size: .; d_call: .; v_call: TRBV7-2; cdr3_aa: CASSLAAQISLYEQYF; cdr3_nt: TGTGCCAGCAGCTTAGCGGCGCAGATTAGTCTTTACGAGCAGTACTTC
j_call: TRBJ1-2; clone_size: few; d_call: .; v_call: TRBV29-1; cdr3_aa: CSVEVSGGIGYTF; cdr3_nt: TGCAGCGTTGAAGTTTCCGGGGGGATCGGCTACACCTTC
j_call: TRBJ1-6; clone_size: few; d_call: TRBD1; v_call: TRBV20-1; cdr3_aa: CSASLTGDNSPLHF; cdr3_nt: TGCAGTGCTAGCCTTACAGGGGATAATTCACCCCTCCACTTT
j_call: TRBJ1-2; clone_size: many; d_call: TRBD1; v_call: TRBV10-3; cdr3_aa: CATGQGERGYTF; cdr3_nt: TGTGCCACCGGACAGGGGGAAAGGGGCTACACCTTC
j_call: TRBJ2-1; clone_size: .; d_call: TRBD2; v_call: TRBV10-3; cdr3_aa: CAISRRENVLDNEQFF; cdr3_nt: TGTGCCATCAGTAGGCGGGAGAACGTTTTGGACAATGAGCAGTTCTTC
j_call: TRBJ2-1; clone_size: .; d_call: .; v_call: TRBV18; cdr3_aa: CASSRGAASSYNEQFF; cdr3_nt: TGTGCCAGCTCACGGGGAGCGGCTAGCTCCTACAATGAGCAGTTCTTC
j_call: TRBJ2-2; clone_size: .; d_call: .; v_call: TRBV5-1; cdr3_aa: CASSPASGTGELFF; cdr3_nt: TGCGCCAGCAGCCCCGCTTCGGGGACCGGGGAGCTGTTTTTT
j_call: TRBJ2-1; clone_size: .; d_call: .; v_call: TRBV12-3/TRBV12-4; cdr3_aa: CASSFQVLNEQFF; cdr3_nt: TGTGCCAGCAGTTTCCAGGTTTTAAATGAGCAGTTCTTC
j_call: TRBJ2-1; clone_size: many; d_call: TRBD2; v_call: TRBV5-1; cdr3_aa: CASELAGGREQFF; cdr3_nt: TGCGCCAGCGAGTTAGCGGGAGGCAGGGAGCAGTTCTTC
j_call: TRBJ1-3; clone_size: .; d_call: .; v_call: TRBV30; cdr3_aa: CAWGGNTIYF; cdr3_nt: TGTGCCTGGGGAGGAAACACCATATATTTT
j_call: TRBJ2-1; clone_size: many; d_call: TRBD2; v_call: TRBV7-2; cdr3_aa: CASSLGGTSGRNEQFF; cdr3_nt: TGTGCCAGCAGCTTAGGGGGGACTAGCGGGAGAAATGAGCAGTTCTTC
j_call: TRBJ2-1; clone_size: many; d_call: .; v_call: TRBV7-2; cdr3_aa: CASSSRAGPNEQFF; cdr3_nt: TGTGCCAGCAGCTCCAGGGCTGGTCCGAATGAGCAGTTCTTC
j_call: TRBJ1-1; clone_size: .; d_call: .; v_call: TRBV27; cdr3_aa: CASSLIPGVRTEAFF; cdr3_nt: TGTGCCAGCAGTCTAATACCGGGAGTCCGCACTGAAGCTTTCTTT
j_call: TRBJ1-1; clone_size: .; d_call: TRBD1; v_call: TRBV6-4; cdr3_aa: CASSRNGGQGNTEAFF; cdr3_nt: TGTGCCAGCAGCCGAAATGGGGGACAGGGGAACACTGAAGCTTTCTTT